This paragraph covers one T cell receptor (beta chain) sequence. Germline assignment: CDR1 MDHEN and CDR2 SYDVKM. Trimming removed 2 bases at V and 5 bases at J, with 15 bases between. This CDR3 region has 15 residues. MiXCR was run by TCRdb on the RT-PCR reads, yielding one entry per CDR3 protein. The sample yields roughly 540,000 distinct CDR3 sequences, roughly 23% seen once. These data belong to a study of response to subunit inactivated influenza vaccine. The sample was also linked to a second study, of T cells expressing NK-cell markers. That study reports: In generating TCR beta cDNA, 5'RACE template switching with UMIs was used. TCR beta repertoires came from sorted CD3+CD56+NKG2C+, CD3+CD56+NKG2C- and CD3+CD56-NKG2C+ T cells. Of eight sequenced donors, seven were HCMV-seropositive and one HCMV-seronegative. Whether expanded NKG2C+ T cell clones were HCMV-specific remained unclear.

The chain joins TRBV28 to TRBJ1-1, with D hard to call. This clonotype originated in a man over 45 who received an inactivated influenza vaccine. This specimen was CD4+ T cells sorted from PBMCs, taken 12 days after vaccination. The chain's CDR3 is CASSLGRPRRTEAFF. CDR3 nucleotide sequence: TGTGCCAGCAGTTTAGGCAGGCCACGAAGGACTGAAGCTTTCTTT.